Following are 17 T cell receptor beta chains from one sample sequenced in a study of shared T cell receptors in the human thymus. Profiling relied on immunoSEQ multiplex PCR, and the TCRdb table lists in-frame clones only, not all of them. The sample has hundreds of thousands of clones; 95% are singletons. Sequenced material: thymocytes. These receptors came from a human donor.

CDR3 nucleotide sequence: TGCAGCGTTGGAGGTGAAAAACTGTTTTTT. Translation gives CSVGGEKLFF. The rearrangement joins TRBV29-1 to TRBJ1-4; D call uncertain. V lost 4 bases, J lost 7 bases, and 4 bases lay in between. Germline-derived CDR1 and CDR2 are SQVTM and ANQGSEA. This CDR3 region has 10 residues.

J is TRBJ1-3 and V is TRBV28; D remains ambiguous. The CDR3 length is 16 residues. Trimming took 8 bases from V and 0 from J, leaving 17 bases between them. Germline V CDR1 and CDR2: MDHEN, SYDVKM. The CDR3 nucleotides read TGTGCCAGCGGCAGGAGTTGGAGGGACTCTGGAAACACCATATATTTT. This encodes CASGRSWRDSGNTIYF.

The chain joins TRBV10-2 to TRBJ1-4; the D gene is possibly TRBD1 (6 bases). Germline loops: CDR1 WSHSY, CDR2 SAAADI. Trimming took off 8 bases at V and 6 bases at J, with 10 bases between the two ends. The CDR3 contains 12 residues. The CDR3 spells CASGTRDEKLFF. DNA of the CDR3: TGCGCCAGCGGGACAAGGGATGAAAAACTGTTTTTT.

The chain is built from TRBV30 and TRBJ2-3, with 8 bases matching TRBD2. V shed 0 bases and J 2 bases; nucleotides not matched to a gene: 4. The CDR3 is 15 amino acids. CDR1 and CDR2 (germline): GTSNPN, SVGIG (reference sequence). The CDR3 bases are TGTGCCTGGAGTGTTCTAGCGGGCTCCACAGATACGCAGTATTTT. Amino acids: CAWSVLAGSTDTQYF.

The chain couples TRBV19 to TRBJ2-1, with D perhaps matching TRBD1 (6 bases). Germline V gene lookup returns CDR1 LNHDA and CDR2 SQIVND (reference sequence). The CDR3 has 13 amino acids. The V and J ends lost 6 bases and 0 bases respectively, with 6 bases between them. DNA for the CDR3: TGTGCCAGTAGACAGGGCTCCTACAATGAGCAGTTCTTC. Translation gives CASRQGSYNEQFF. Variable domain in full (rest from reference TRBV19 and TRBJ2-1): DGGITQSPKYLFRKEGQNVTLSCEQNLNHDAMYWYRQDPGQGLRLIYYSQIVNDFQKGDIAEGYSVSREKKESFPLTVTSAQKNPTAFYLCASRQGSYNEQFFGPGTRLTVL.

V is TRBV5-1 and J is TRBJ2-1, with a possible D match to TRBD2 (6 bases). CDR1 SGHRS and CDR2 YFSETQ come from the germline V gene. This CDR3 region has 15 residues. Trimming left V 4 bases short and J 0 bases short, with 11 bases between. The CDR3 coding sequence is TGCGCCAGCAGCCGCGGGGAGAGCTCCTACAATGAGCAGTTCTTC. This translates into CASSRGESSYNEQFF.

This sequence joins TRBV27 and TRBJ2-7; tentative D call: TRBD1 (5 bases). Trimming shortened V by 5 bases and J by 3 bases, and 14 bases separated the two germline ends. The germline V gene has CDR1 MNHEY and CDR2 SMNVEV (reference sequence). CDR3 length: 14 amino acids. The CDR3, as DNA: TGTGCCAGCAGTCGAAAGGGGTTCTGCTACGAGCAGTACTTC. Encoded protein: CASSRKGFCYEQYF.

The chain links TRBV11-1 to TRBJ1-5, with TRBD1 matching over 8 bases. CDR1 is SGHAT and CDR2 is FQDESV in the germline V gene (reference sequence). The CDR3 totals 16 residues. Trimming took 4 bases from V and 4 from J; bases not matched to a gene: 9. CDR3 sequence: CASSYGRGQVNQPQHF. The CDR3 region has the DNA TGTGCCAGCAGCTACGGACGGGGACAGGTAAATCAGCCCCAGCATTTT.

This clone occurred once. The CDR3 DNA follows: TGTGCCAGCAGTTCCCCCGCCATAGCGGGAGTAGGGGAGCAGTACTTC. Protein sequence: CASSSPAIAGVGEQYF. This rearrangement joins TRBV28 to TRBJ2-7; 9 bases agree with TRBD2. Germline V CDR1 and CDR2: MDHEN, SYDVKM. Trimming cost V 4 bases and J 7 bases; bases outside gene matches: 14. There are 16 residues in the CDR3. The whole variable domain, remainder taken from reference TRBV28 and TRBJ2-7, is DVKVTQSSRYLVKRTGEKVFLECVQDMDHENMFWYRQDPGLGLRLIYFSYDVKMKEKGDIPEGYSVSREKKERFSLILESASTNQTSMYLCASSSPAIAGVGEQYFGPGTRLTVT.

This clone came up once. The rearrangement uses TRBV27 and TRBJ2-4; D perhaps matches TRBD2 (5 bases). CDR1 is MNHEY and CDR2 is SMNVEV in the germline V gene (reference sequence). V was trimmed by 6 bases and J by 5 bases, leaving 11 bases between them. This CDR3 is 13 amino acids long. The CDR3 DNA reads as TGTGCCAGCAGCGGAGCGGTACAAAACATTCAGTACTTC. Protein sequence: CASSGAVQNIQYF.

The chain carries TRBV28 and TRBJ1-2, with D uncertain. CDR3 length: 14 amino acids. With 3 bases removed from V and 0 bases from J, the gap between germline ends came to 8 bases. Germline-derived CDR1 and CDR2 are MDHEN and SYDVKM. The CDR3 sequence: CASSLARSNYGYTF. The CDR3 DNA sequence: TGTGCCAGCAGTTTGGCCAGGTCTAACTATGGCTACACCTTC.

The gene calls are TRBV30 and TRBJ1-2, with TRBD1 matching over 7 bases. The CDR3 is made up of 22 amino acids. Germline-derived CDR1 and CDR2 are GTSNPN and SVGIG (reference sequence). V lost 4 bases to trimming and J lost 3 bases; unmatched junction nucleotides: 32. The CDR3 sequence: CAWKSVHGTAYLVDMPHYGYTF. CDR3 nucleotide sequence: TGTGCCTGGAAAAGTGTCCATGGGACAGCGTACTTAGTTGATATGCCTCACTATGGCTACACCTTC.

The chain links TRBV13 to TRBJ2-1; a possible D gene is TRBD2 (6 bases). Germline values: CDR1 PRHDT, CDR2 FYEKMQ (reference sequence). Trimming took off 2 bases at V and 4 bases at J, with 15 bases between the two ends. The CDR3 loop spans 16 amino acids. The CDR3 region has the DNA TGTGCCAGCAGCTTAAATTTCCGGACTACTTACAATGAGCAGTTCTTC. It translates to CASSLNFRTTYNEQFF.

The chain links TRBV7-2 to TRBJ2-7, with 8 bases aligning to TRBD1. CDR1 and CDR2 (germline): SGHTA, FQGNSA. V gave up 5 bases and J gave up 5 bases; unmatched junction bases: 11. CDR3 length equals 15 residues. The CDR3 DNA is TGTGCCAGCAGCCGGATGGCGGACAGGGCACACGAGCAGTACTTC. Amino acids: CASSRMADRAHEQYF. Variable domain in full (rest from reference TRBV7-2 and TRBJ2-7): GAGVSQSPSNKVTEKGKDVELRCDPISGHTALYWYRQSLGQGLEFLIYFQGNSAPDKSGLPSDRFSAERTGGSVSTLTIQRTQQEDSAVYLCASSRMADRAHEQYFGPGTRLTVT.

The sample holds one count of this clone. The chain carries TRBV4-1 and TRBJ1-1; D gene uncertain. The length of the CDR3 is 11 residues. Trimming pared 3 bases from V and 10 bases from J, leaving 9 bases between. Germline values: CDR1 MGHRA, CDR2 YSYEKL. CDR3 bases: TGCGCCAGCAGCCATTCCCTTGGAGCTTTCTTT. Translating gives CASSHSLGAFF.

The chain recombines TRBV10-2 with TRBJ2-1; unclear D gene. Looked up from germline, CDR1 is WSHSY and CDR2 is SAAADI. The CDR3 contains 15 residues. Trimming removed 0 bases from V and 4 bases from J, with 10 bases in between. The CDR3 DNA reads TGCGCCAGCAGTGAGTCGTCCTCCCCTTACAATGAGCAGTTCTTC. It specifies CASSESSSPYNEQFF.

The chain is built from TRBV18 and TRBJ1-1; a possible D gene is TRBD1 (5 bases). The CDR3 consists of 16 residues. Germline loops: CDR1 KGHSH, CDR2 LQKENI. The germline V and J ends were trimmed by 2 bases and 4 bases, with 17 bases remaining between them. This CDR3 reads CASSPARGTGGTEAFF. CDR3 coding DNA: TGTGCCAGCTCACCAGCCCGGGGGACTGGGGGCACTGAAGCTTTCTTT.